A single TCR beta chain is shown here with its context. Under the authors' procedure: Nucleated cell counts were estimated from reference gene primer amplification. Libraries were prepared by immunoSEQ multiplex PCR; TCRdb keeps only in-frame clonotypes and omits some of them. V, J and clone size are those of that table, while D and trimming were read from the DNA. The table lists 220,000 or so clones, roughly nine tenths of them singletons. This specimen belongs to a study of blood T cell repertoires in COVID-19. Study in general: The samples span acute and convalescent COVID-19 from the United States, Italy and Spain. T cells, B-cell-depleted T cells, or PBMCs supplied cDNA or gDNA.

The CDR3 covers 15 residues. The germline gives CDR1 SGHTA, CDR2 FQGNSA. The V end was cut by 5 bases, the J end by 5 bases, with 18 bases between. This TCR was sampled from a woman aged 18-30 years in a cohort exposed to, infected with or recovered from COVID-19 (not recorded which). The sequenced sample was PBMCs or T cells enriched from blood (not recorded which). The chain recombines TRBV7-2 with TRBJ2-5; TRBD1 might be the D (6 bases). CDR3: CASSPQARTAETQYF. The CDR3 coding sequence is TGTGCCAGCAGCCCCCAAGCACGGACAGCGGAGACCCAGTACTTC.